Below, 10 T cell receptor beta chains from the same sample are listed, as sequenced in a study of identical twins. TCRdb reprocessed the 5' RACE reads with MiXCR, giving one entry per CDR3 protein. Seen here are around 280,000 distinct CDR3 sequences, less than 9% observed once, and the top ten hold approximately 2%. These data were also filed under a second study, of yellow fever vaccine responses in identical twins.

Source material: memory (CD45RO+) T cells sorted from blood. The receptors shown here come from a woman aged 18-35 years in good health.

The chain couples TRBV5-5 to TRBJ2-6, with D tentatively TRBD1 (6 bases). The CDR3 sequence is 16 residues long. The germline V gene encodes CDR1 SGHKS and CDR2 YYEKEE (reference sequence). The V end was cut by 4 bases, the J end by 0 bases, with 11 bases between. The CDR3 sequence is CASSPRQDSGANVLTF. The CDR3 DNA sequence: TGTGCCAGCAGCCCCCGACAGGACTCTGGGGCCAACGTCCTGACTTTC.

Note on this clonotype: One junction end disagrees with the germline gene, perhaps due to a read error. This sequence joins TRBV6-1 and TRBJ2-1; D gene ambiguous. Per the germline V gene, CDR1 is MNHNS and CDR2 is SASEGT. CDR3 size: 10 residues. CDR3 nucleotides: TGTGCCAGCAGTGAACGTGTCGGAATCTTC. Its protein is CASSERVGIF.

There are a few counts of this clonotype. The rearrangement uses TRBV2 and TRBJ1-2, with D possibly being TRBD1 (6 bases). Trimming took 3 bases from V and 8 from J, leaving 16 bases between them. Germline lookup yields CDR1 SNHLY and CDR2 FYNNEI. This CDR3 is built from 14 residues. CDR3 DNA sequence: TGTGCCAGCAGTGATTCAGGGGCCCTAGGAGGCTACACCTTC. The encoded protein is CASSDSGALGGYTF. Together with reference TRBV2 and TRBJ1-2, the CDR3 gives the full variable domain: EPEVTQTPSHQVTQMGQEVILRCVPISNHLYFYWYRQILGQKVEFLVSFYNNEISEKSEIFDDQFSVERPDGSNFTLKIRSTKLEDSAMYFCASSDSGALGGYTFGSGTRLTVV.

This clonotype was observed a few times. The rearrangement uses TRBV5-1 and TRBJ2-1, with 7 bases identical to TRBD2. The CDR3 is 20 amino acids. CDR1 and CDR2 from the germline V gene are SGHRS and YFSETQ. Germline trimming cut 0 bases from V and 0 bases from J; bases unmatched to any gene: 15. CDR3 coding DNA: TGCGCCAGCAGCTTGGGCGGGGCTAGCGGCCCCCAGAGCTCCTACAATGAGCAGTTCTTC. Its protein product is CASSLGGASGPQSSYNEQFF. Variable domain in full (rest from reference TRBV5-1 and TRBJ2-1): KAGVTQTPRYLIKTRGQQVTLSCSPISGHRSVSWYQQTPGQGLQFLFEYFSETQRNKGNFPGRFSGRQFSNSRSEMNVSTLELGDSALYLCASSLGGASGPQSSYNEQFFGPGTRLTVL.

The gene calls are TRBV20-1 and TRBJ2-5; 9 positions match TRBD2. This CDR3 is built from 13 residues. Germline V lookup: CDR1 DFQATT, CDR2 SNEGSKA (reference sequence). V was clipped by 3 bases and J by 5 bases; unmatched bases: 4. CDR3 sequence: CSASASGVETQYF. The CDR3 coding sequence is TGCAGTGCTAGTGCTAGCGGGGTGGAGACCCAGTACTTC.

V gene TRBV2 combines with J gene TRBJ2-1; 7 positions agree with TRBD2. CDR3 length: 16 residues. Per germline, CDR1 SNHLY and CDR2 FYNNEI. The V gene end was trimmed by 8 bases and the J gene end by 0 bases; junction bases not matched to a gene: 10. CDR3 nucleotide sequence: TGTGCCAGCCGAGTGCAACGGACTAGCTCCTACAATGAGCAGTTCTTC. Amino acid sequence: CASRVQRTSSYNEQFF.

With regard to this clonotype: A much larger clonotype is one base distant, so this may be a read error. The CDR3 protein is CAGSLGWSGSLNEQFF. In DNA form, the CDR3 reads TGTGCCGGCAGCTTAGGCTGGAGCGGGAGCTTGAATGAGCAGTTCTTC. This rearrangement joins TRBV7-9 to TRBJ2-1, with 8 bases fitting TRBD2. Germline lookup yields CDR1 SEHNR and CDR2 FQNEAQ (reference sequence). The CDR3 consists of 16 residues.

This clonotype was seen ten or more times. CDR3 coding DNA: TGTGCCAGCAGTGACGCCCCGGGGGGTCTCAATGAGCAGTTCTTC. This translates into CASSDAPGGLNEQFF. The chain couples TRBV6-4 to TRBJ2-1; TRBD2 aligns across 7 bases. CDR3 length: 15 amino acids. The junction had 7 bases not matched to a gene; V was cut back by 2 bases and J by 6 bases. The germline V gene has CDR1 MRHNA and CDR2 SNTAGT.

This clonotype was recorded at least ten times. The CDR3 protein is CASRRQGDSPLHF. Here the CDR3 DNA reads TGTGCCAGCAGAAGACAGGGTGATTCACCCCTCCACTTT. This rearrangement joins TRBV6-6 to TRBJ1-6; 7 nucleotides match TRBD1. V was pared by 6 bases and J by 8 bases, with 4 bases of the junction left unmatched. Per the germline V gene, CDR1 is MNHNY and CDR2 is SVGAGI (reference sequence). There are 13 residues in the CDR3.

At least ten counts were recorded for this clonotype. The chain uses TRBV29-1 and TRBJ1-2; D remains ambiguous. There are 11 residues in the CDR3. The germline V gene has CDR1 SQVTM and CDR2 ANQGSEA. V gave up 1 base and J gave up 7 bases, with 7 bases separating them. The CDR3: CSVEGVSGYTF. In DNA form, the CDR3 reads TGCAGCGTTGAAGGGGTTTCTGGCTACACCTTC.